Each of the 18 T cell receptor beta chains below was sequenced from the same sample in a study of shared clonotypes between healthy human individuals. The assay was immunoSEQ multiplex PCR, and TCRdb's table has in-frame clones only and misses some. The sample carries more than 2 million clones, about 94% recorded once. Sequenced sample: naive CD4+ T cells sorted from blood. Subset here: CD45RA+ positively selected. These receptors all come from a man between 18 and 35 years old in good health.

The V and J genes are TRBV12-5 and TRBJ2-7; 11 nucleotides agree with TRBD2. Germline V CDR1 and CDR2: LGHNT, FRNRAP. This CDR3 spans 16 amino acids. J was trimmed by 5 bases and V by 1 base; bases with no gene match: 7. The CDR3 loop is CASGLGSSGRIHEQYF. The CDR3 DNA reads TGTGCTAGTGGTTTGGGATCTAGCGGGAGGATCCACGAGCAGTACTTC.

V usage is TRBV4-1 and J usage is TRBJ2-5; no clear D gene. The germline V gene encodes CDR1 MGHRA and CDR2 YSYEKL. This CDR3 has 16 amino acids. V was cut by 1 base and J by 1 base, with 13 bases left in between. CDR3 sequence: CASSQVLGFGQETQYF. The CDR3 DNA is TGCGCCAGCAGCCAAGTTTTGGGGTTTGGCCAAGAGACCCAGTACTTC.

This chain links TRBV18 with TRBJ2-7; D perhaps matches TRBD2 (6 bases). The CDR3 consists of 15 residues. Germline loops: CDR1 KGHSH, CDR2 LQKENI. V was pared by 8 bases and J by 0 bases, with 17 bases between. CDR3 in DNA: TGTGCCAGCACCCCGGACGGGGGATCCTCCTACGAGCAGTACTTC. It translates to CASTPDGGSSYEQYF.

CDR3 nucleotide sequence: TGTGCCAGCAGTGATGACAGCTATGTGGCTGAAGCTTTCTTT. It yields the protein CASSDDSYVAEAFF. V gene TRBV2 combines with J gene TRBJ1-1, with D possibly TRBD1 on 5 matching bases. Germline CDR1 and CDR2: SNHLY and FYNNEI. The CDR3 has 14 amino acids. V lost 3 bases and J lost 6, with 14 bases in between.

This chain uses TRBV29-1 with TRBJ2-4; D possibly uses TRBD1 or TRBD2 (5 bases each). Trimming took 6 bases from V and 1 from J, leaving 13 bases between them. Germline V CDR1 and CDR2: SQVTM, ANQGSEA. The CDR3 covers 14 residues. The CDR3 region has the DNA TGCAGCGTCTTCCGGGACGGTGCCAAAAACATTCAGTACTTC. Translating gives CSVFRDGAKNIQYF. The full variable domain, in which reference TRBV29-1 and TRBJ2-4 provide the parts outside the CDR3, is SAVISQKPSRDICQRGTSLTIQCQVDSQVTMMFWYRQQPGQSLTLIATANQGSEATYESGFVIDKFPISRPNLTFSTLTVSNMSPEDSSIYLCSVFRDGAKNIQYFGAGTRLSVL.

The rearrangement joins TRBV7-2 to TRBJ2-3; 7 bases line up with TRBD2. Germline lookup yields CDR1 SGHTA and CDR2 FQGNSA. The CDR3 runs to 15 residues. J lost 5 bases, V lost 1 base, and 6 bases had no gene match. This chain's CDR3 is CASSLGQGGRDTQYF. CDR3 coding DNA: TGTGCCAGCAGCTTAGGGCAGGGAGGGAGAGATACGCAGTATTTT.

The chain has TRBV9 and TRBJ2-7; D unclear. The CDR3 is 15 residues long. Germline values: CDR1 SGDLS, CDR2 YYNGEE. V was pared by 0 bases and J by 7 bases, with 17 bases between. The CDR3 here is CASSVEGTFGSEQYF. DNA of the CDR3: TGTGCCAGCAGCGTAGAAGGAACCTTTGGTTCGGAGCAGTACTTC.

Worth noting for this clone: Other DNA sequences in this sample translate to the same CDR3. This CDR3 reads CASSLEGGSYEQYF. The CDR3 coding sequence is TGTGCCAGCAGCTTAGAGGGCGGCTCCTACGAGCAGTACTTC. V usage is TRBV7-9 and J usage is TRBJ2-7; D uncertain. The CDR3 length is 14 residues. Deletions cut 1 base from V and 0 bases from J, with 7 bases between. Germline loops: CDR1 SEHNR, CDR2 FQNEAQ (reference sequence).

The chain combines TRBV5-1 with TRBJ2-3, with 8 nucleotides matching TRBD1. The length of the CDR3 is 17 residues. V lost 3 bases to trimming and J lost 2 bases; unmatched junction nucleotides: 11. Germline V lookup: CDR1 SGHRS, CDR2 YFSETQ. The DNA for the CDR3 is TGCGCCAGCAGCTGGGGGAAGACAGGGGATAACACAGATACGCAGTATTTT. Translating it yields CASSWGKTGDNTDTQYF.

This clone was seen a single time. The chain uses TRBV30 and TRBJ1-6; D not certain. V lost 4 bases to trimming and J lost 0 bases, with 13 bases between them. CDR1 is GTSNPN, CDR2 SVGIG, per germline (reference sequence). This CDR3 has 16 amino acids. CDR3 bases: TGTGCCTGGATTGTCGCCGGGAGCTCCTATAATTCACCCCTCCACTTT. Translation: CAWIVAGSSYNSPLHF.

The chain uses TRBV5-4 and TRBJ2-7, with D perhaps matching TRBD1 (6 bases). This CDR3 spans 15 amino acids. CDR1 is SGHNT and CDR2 is YYREEE in the germline V gene (reference sequence). V lost 4 bases and J 0 bases, leaving 14 bases between the germline ends. DNA for the CDR3: TGTGCCAGCAGCGTCACCAAGACAGGCTCCTACGAGCAGTACTTC. Translation: CASSVTKTGSYEQYF.

The V and J genes are TRBV2 and TRBJ2-4; TRBD2 matches at 9 bases. The V and J ends lost 0 bases and 7 bases, in that order; junction bases with no gene match: 4. The CDR3 runs to 15 residues. Germline V gene data show CDR1 as SNHLY and CDR2 as FYNNEI. The CDR3 loop reads CASSEASGGGNIQYF. CDR3 nucleotide sequence: TGTGCCAGCAGTGAAGCTAGCGGGGGCGGGAACATTCAGTACTTC.

The J gene is TRBJ2-6, the V gene TRBV18, with TRBD1 identical over 9 bases. CDR3 length: 17 amino acids. The germline V gene has CDR1 KGHSH and CDR2 LQKENI. Unmatched junction bases numbered 3, after V lost 1 base and J lost 2 bases. The CDR3 protein is CASSPQGQGTGANVLTF. The CDR3 DNA sequence: TGTGCCAGCTCACCACAGGGACAGGGAACTGGGGCCAACGTCCTGACTTTC.

In regard to this clone: Other DNA sequences in this sample translate to the same CDR3. The DNA of the CDR3 is TGTGCCAGCAGTTTCAGGGGAAGAGAGACCCAGTACTTC. It is translated as CASSFRGRETQYF. J is TRBJ2-5 and V is TRBV27; a possible D gene is TRBD1 (6 bases). With 3 bases removed from V and 4 bases from J, the gap between germline ends came to 9 bases. Germline V gene lookup returns CDR1 MNHEY and CDR2 SMNVEV (reference sequence). The CDR3 consists of 13 residues.

Notes on this clone: Other DNA sequences in this specimen translate into the identical CDR3. CDR3 DNA sequence: TGCGCCAGCAGCTTGGCCGGACAGGGAGCAGATACGCAGTATTTT. Translation gives CASSLAGQGADTQYF. The gene calls are TRBV5-1 and TRBJ2-3, with TRBD1 identical over 8 bases. The CDR3 extends over 15 amino acids. The V gene end was trimmed by 0 bases and the J gene end by 4 bases; junction bases not matched to a gene: 4. Per germline, CDR1 SGHRS and CDR2 YFSETQ.

With regard to this clone: Different DNA sequences within this sample yield the same CDR3. The chain combines TRBV9 with TRBJ2-7; TRBD1 agrees at 8 bases. V lost 0 bases to trimming and J lost 3 bases; unmatched junction nucleotides: 5. The germline gives CDR1 SGDLS, CDR2 YYNGEE. The CDR3 has 15 residues. The CDR3 DNA follows: TGTGCCAGCAGCGTAGGAACAGGGGGATTCTACGAGCAGTACTTC. It codes for CASSVGTGGFYEQYF.

V usage is TRBV5-6 and J usage is TRBJ1-3; D might be TRBD1 (5 bases). The CDR3 spans 17 residues. CDR1 and CDR2 (germline): SGHDT, YYEEEE. The germline V and J ends were trimmed by 1 base and 4 bases, with 18 bases remaining between them. The CDR3 DNA is TGTGCCAGCAGCTTGTTAACCGTAGGGGCGCCGGGAAACACCATATATTTT. Amino acids: CASSLLTVGAPGNTIYF. Combining the CDR3 with reference TRBV5-6 and TRBJ1-3 gives the whole variable domain DAGVTQSPTHLIKTRGQQVTLRCSPKSGHDTVSWYQQALGQGPQFIFQYYEEEERQRGNFPDRFSGHQFPNYSSELNVNALLLGDSALYLCASSLLTVGAPGNTIYFGEGSWLTVV.

The chain links TRBV27 to TRBJ1-5, with a possible D match to TRBD1 (6 bases). Trimming stripped 1 base from V and 3 bases from J, with 10 bases between. The CDR3 contains 15 residues. The germline V gene has CDR1 MNHEY and CDR2 SMNVEV (reference sequence). In DNA form, the CDR3 reads TGTGCCAGCAGTTTATTGACAGGTGTCAATCAGCCCCAGCATTTT. As protein: CASSLLTGVNQPQHF.